The rows below give T cell receptor beta chains drawn from one sample of a study of T-cell memory formation after mild COVID-19. TCRdb re-analysed the 5' RACE reads in MiXCR, keeping a single row per CDR3 protein. This sample has a few hundred thousand distinct CDR3 sequences; approximately 19% occur once, and the top ten carry 20% to 25%. Sequencing was performed on PBMCs or a T cell subset sorted from them (not recorded which). Receptors were obtained from a man younger than 30 who had mild COVID-19 (a few samples of this study predate the infection). Cell type and time point are not known. CDR3s include the opening cysteine and the closing phenylalanine or tryptophan. A D gene is named only where the DNA matches it firmly. Some rows have no size entry. The others give once, few or many, or a class for an expanded clone.

j_call,clone_size,v_call,d_call,cdr3_aa,cdr3_nt
TRBJ2-5,few,TRBV4-2,TRBD2,CASSFSASGVQETQYF,TGTGCCAGCAGCTTTTCCGCTAGCGGGGTCCAAGAGACCCAGTACTTC
TRBJ2-3,few,TRBV20-1,TRBD1,CSGQGEADTQYF,TGCAGTGGACAGGGCGAGGCAGATACGCAGTATTTT
TRBJ2-3,NA,TRBV12-3/TRBV12-4,NA,CASSFIADTQYF,TGTGCCAGCAGTTTTATAGCGGATACGCAGTATTTT
TRBJ2-3,NA,TRBV30,NA,CAWSPGTSGGQYF,TGTGCCTGGAGTCCCGGGACTTCCGGGGGGCAGTATTTT
TRBJ1-5,few,TRBV9,NA,CASSVGSGVGQPQHF,TGTGCCAGCAGCGTAGGGTCCGGGGTCGGGCAGCCCCAGCATTTT
TRBJ2-5,few,TRBV24-1,NA,CATSDPRGSSETQYF,TGTGCCACCAGTGATCCCAGGGGCTCTTCGGAGACCCAGTACTTC
TRBJ2-3,many,TRBV5-1,NA,CASSPTDGLDTQYF,TGCGCCAGCAGCCCGACCGACGGACTTGATACGCAGTATTTT
TRBJ2-5,NA,TRBV18,NA,CASSPRGLAQETQYF,TGTGCCAGCTCACCCAGAGGGCTAGCTCAAGAGACCCAGTACTTC
TRBJ2-3,many,TRBV5-1,TRBD2,CASSSLAGGLTDTQYF,TGCGCCAGCAGCTCGCTAGCGGGGGGACTCACAGATACGCAGTATTTT
TRBJ1-2,NA,TRBV5-5,NA,CASSPSATEFLGYTF,TGTGCCAGCAGTCCCTCTGCGACTGAATTTCTGGGCTACACCTTC
TRBJ2-5,few,TRBV12-3/TRBV12-4,NA,CASRGGDETQYF,TGTGCCAGCAGAGGGGGGGACGAGACCCAGTACTTC
TRBJ2-3,NA,TRBV5-1,NA,CASSLAGLSSSTDTQYF,TGCGCCAGCAGCTTGGCGGGACTGTCGTCTAGCACAGATACGCAGTATTTT
TRBJ2-7,NA,TRBV7-6,TRBD1,CASRPGTAPYEQYF,TGTGCCAGCAGGCCCGGGACAGCCCCCTACGAGCAGTACTTC
TRBJ1-5,NA,TRBV5-4,NA,CASSFFGNQPQHF,TGTGCCAGCAGCTTCTTTGGGAATCAGCCCCAGCATTTT
TRBJ2-3,NA,TRBV20-1,NA,CSASVTHRTDTQYF,TGCAGTGCTAGTGTCACTCATCGCACAGATACGCAGTATTTT
TRBJ2-4,many,TRBV7-2,NA,CASSLQQENIQYF,TGTGCCAGCAGCTTGCAACAGGAAAACATTCAGTACTTC